This TCR beta chain was sequenced in a study of vaccination effects on CD4 cells after COVID-19. Study-level information: Samples that were drawn after vaccination came a median of 72 days after the second dose.

Note on this clone: Its antigen remains unidentified.

The V and J ends lost 4 bases and 4 bases, in that order; junction bases with no gene match: 5. CDR1 and CDR2 from the germline V gene are SGHNT and YYREEE (reference sequence). The CDR3 is made up of 14 amino acids. Antigen-specific CD4+ T cells were expanded with viral peptide pools in the ViraFEST assay before sequencing. On day 10 of culture, CD4+ T cells were separated out. Each participant received a vaccine that was either BNT162b2 or mRNA-1273, given as two doses. The method was immunoSEQ multiplex PCR; TCRdb's version includes in-frame clones alone and lacks a portion of them. Here the sample spans around 67,000 clones, 80% to 85% being singletons.

The V and J genes are TRBV5-4 and TRBJ2-7; TRBD1 agrees at 10 bases. This specimen was CD4+ T cells from PBMCs cultured with HCoV-229E spike peptides, taken after COVID-19 vaccination. This sequence originates from a human donor who received a COVID-19 vaccine. This CDR3 is CASSPGTGDYEQYV. Here the CDR3 DNA reads TGTGCCAGCAGCCCTGGGACAGGGGATTACGAGCAGTACGTC.